This TCR beta chain was identified in a study of shared clonotypes between healthy human individuals. Study results and limitations: The small donor group covered limited genetic and exposure diversity. Generally, estimated richness proved larger in naive subsets than it did in memory subsets.

CD45RA+ naive and CD45RA-negative memory subsets were separated from CD4+ cells. V shed 3 bases, J shed 1 base, and the junction held 3 bases outside the gene matches. CDR3 size: 14 residues. From germline, CDR1 is MNHEY and CDR2 SMNVEV (reference sequence). DNA at approximately 200 ng, 30,000 or so T cell genomes, went into sorted-subset replicate PCRs. TCRdb's copy holds only in-frame clones and misses some; the assay was immunoSEQ multiplex PCR. This sample carries about 2.4 million clones, roughly 92% of them seen once, and the ten largest clones take over 0.12%. Details on this clone: The antigen remains undetermined. The sample holds other DNA sequences that translate to the same CDR3.

The source is a man between 18 and 29 years old in good health. The chain couples TRBV27 to TRBJ2-7; TRBD2 matches at 7 bases. Sequencing was carried out using naive CD4+ T cells sorted from blood. Sample subset: CD45RA+ positively selected. CDR3 residues: CASSLTGGSYEQYF. In nucleotides, the CDR3 is TGTGCCAGCAGTTTGACGGGGGGATCCTACGAGCAGTACTTC.